These 23 T cell receptor beta chains originate from one sample sequenced in a study of blood T cell repertoires in COVID-19. This table comes from immunoSEQ multiplex PCR, and its TCRdb copy is limited to in-frame clones, with some not included. The table shows about 150,000 clones, with roughly nine tenths occurring only once. The sequenced material came from peripheral blood. The origin of the receptors is a man in his forties or fifties with acute or convalescent COVID-19.

This chain joins TRBV5-4 and TRBJ2-4, with 7 positions matching TRBD2. Unmatched junction bases numbered 3, after V lost 0 bases and J lost 9 bases. Germline V lookup: CDR1 SGHNT, CDR2 YYREEE (reference sequence). The CDR3 spans 13 residues. CDR3 protein: CASSLEREGIQYF. As DNA, the CDR3 is TGTGCCAGCAGCTTGGAAAGGGAGGGCATTCAGTACTTC.

This sequence joins TRBV27 and TRBJ2-7; 8 bases agree with TRBD1. Germline V gives CDR1 MNHEY, CDR2 SMNVEV (reference sequence). CDR3 size: 13 residues. The V and J ends lost 6 bases and 5 bases, in that order; junction bases with no gene match: 6. In nucleotides, the CDR3 is TGTGCCAGCAGGAGGACAGGGAGCCACGAGCAGTACTTC. Amino acid sequence: CASRRTGSHEQYF.

The chain recombines TRBV20-1 with TRBJ1-3; weak D call: TRBD1 (5 bases). V was trimmed by 3 bases and J by 3 bases, leaving 15 bases between them. Germline V gene lookup returns CDR1 DFQATT and CDR2 SNEGSKA (reference sequence). The CDR3 spans 15 residues. The CDR3 sequence: CSASPSSRVGNTIYF. DNA for the CDR3: TGCAGTGCTAGTCCCTCCTCCAGGGTTGGAAACACCATATATTTT.

This clone came up once. The rearrangement links TRBV20-1 to TRBJ2-1; 7 bases match TRBD2. Germline V gene sequence: CDR1 DFQATT, CDR2 SNEGSKA (reference sequence). CDR3 length equals 14 residues. V gave up 3 bases and J gave up 2 bases; unmatched junction bases: 4. The CDR3 sequence is CSASAAGTYNEQFF. The CDR3 DNA is TGCAGTGCTAGTGCAGCGGGGACCTACAATGAGCAGTTCTTC.

The chain uses TRBV18 and TRBJ1-1; D is uncertain. Trimming removed 4 bases at V and 4 bases at J, with 7 bases between. Germline values: CDR1 KGHSH, CDR2 LQKENI. This CDR3 region has 12 residues. The CDR3 reads CASSRSSTEAFF. Written as DNA, the CDR3 is TGTGCCAGCTCACGGAGTTCCACTGAAGCTTTCTTT.

This rearrangement joins TRBV30 to TRBJ1-1; unclear D gene. V shed 2 bases and J shed 1 base, with 5 bases lying between them. The CDR3 runs 12 residues. The germline CDR1 and CDR2 sequences are GTSNPN and SVGIG (reference sequence). In DNA form, the CDR3 reads TGTGCCTGGAGTCCCGGGAACACTGAAGCTTTCTTT. Protein product: CAWSPGNTEAFF.

The CDR3 is CASSLASDYSSYEQYF. CDR3 bases: TGCGCCAGCAGCTTGGCCTCGGACTACTCCTCCTACGAGCAGTACTTC. This chain links TRBV5-1 with TRBJ2-7; D might be TRBD2 (6 bases). CDR3 length: 16 amino acids. The V end was cut by 0 bases, the J end by 0 bases, with 13 bases between. The germline CDR1 and CDR2 sequences are SGHRS and YFSETQ.

The chain has TRBV25-1 and TRBJ2-1; possibly TRBD1 for D (6 bases). CDR3 size: 10 residues. With 6 bases removed from V and 9 bases from J, the gap between germline ends came to 6 bases. Germline values: CDR1 MGHDK, CDR2 SYGVNS. The CDR3 spells CASRGAEQFF. CDR3 bases: TGTGCCAGCAGGGGGGCTGAGCAGTTCTTC.

The chain has TRBV6-1 and TRBJ1-5; D is uncertain. CDR3 length equals 16 residues. The V gene lost 8 bases and the J gene lost 3 bases, with 20 bases spanning the gap. Germline V gives CDR1 MNHNS, CDR2 SASEGT. The CDR3 nucleotides read TGTGCCAGCGGTGGGGTCCCCGGAGGCCTCAATCAGCCCCAGCATTTT. This encodes CASGGVPGGLNQPQHF.

This clone has only a few counts. The chain is built from TRBV28 and TRBJ1-5, with 12 bases matching TRBD1. V lost 3 bases to trimming and J lost 6 bases; unmatched junction nucleotides: 6. Germline V gene lookup returns CDR1 MDHEN and CDR2 SYDVKM. The CDR3 loop spans 16 amino acids. CDR3 sequence: CASSFTGTGGGQPQHF. CDR3 DNA: TGTGCCAGCAGTTTCACCGGGACAGGGGGCGGTCAGCCCCAGCATTTT.

The genes are TRBV28 and TRBJ1-1, with a weak D call TRBD1 (6 bases). V was trimmed by 10 bases and J by 4 bases, leaving 19 bases between them. Germline CDR1 reads MDHEN; CDR2 reads SYDVKM. The CDR3 runs to 14 residues. CDR3 nucleotides: TGTGCCACCCGCTGGGGGCCGGGTGGCACTGAAGCTTTCTTT. It specifies CATRWGPGGTEAFF.

The J gene is TRBJ2-7, the V gene TRBV27, with D maybe TRBD2 (5 bases). The CDR3 is made up of 13 amino acids. Germline V gives CDR1 MNHEY, CDR2 SMNVEV (reference sequence). Trimming pared 5 bases from V and 2 bases from J, leaving 10 bases between. CDR3 sequence reads: CASSLPGAYEQYF. Here the CDR3 DNA reads TGTGCCAGCAGTCTCCCCGGGGCCTACGAGCAGTACTTC.

This chain uses TRBV24-1 with TRBJ2-1; 10 nucleotides agree with TRBD2. CDR1 and CDR2 (germline): KGHDR, SFDVKD. The CDR3 runs to 19 residues. V trimming: 2 bases; J trimming: 0 bases; junction bases outside the gene matches: 9. CDR3 region: CATSDSAGASGGSYNEQFF. The DNA for the CDR3 is TGTGCCACCAGTGATTCCGCCGGGGCTAGCGGGGGCTCCTACAATGAGCAGTTCTTC.

The chain couples TRBV9 to TRBJ2-1; 8 nucleotides line up with TRBD1. Germline V lookup: CDR1 SGDLS, CDR2 YYNGEE. The ends lost 0 bases at V and 4 bases at J; junction bases unmatched: 3. The CDR3 extends over 15 amino acids. Here the CDR3 reads CASSVGTGGYNEQFF. The CDR3 DNA reads as TGTGCCAGCAGCGTAGGAACAGGGGGTTACAATGAGCAGTTCTTC.

The CDR3 bases are TGTGCCAGCAGCTTTACTGGGAACACTGAAGCTTTCTTT. This gives the protein CASSFTGNTEAFF. The V call is TRBV11-3, the J call TRBJ1-1; D remains ambiguous. The V end was cut by 3 bases, the J end by 1 base, with 6 bases between. This CDR3 is built from 13 residues. Germline-derived CDR1 and CDR2 are SGHNT and YENEEA.

This clone has only one observation. V and J are TRBV6-5 and TRBJ1-1; 8 positions agree with TRBD1. The CDR3 spans 13 residues. Per germline, CDR1 MNHEY and CDR2 SVGAGI. V trimming: 6 bases; J trimming: 1 base; junction bases outside the gene matches: 1. The CDR3 DNA follows: TGTGCCAGCAGAGGGACAGGGAACACTGAAGCTTTCTTT. This translates into CASRGTGNTEAFF.

The chain couples TRBV3-1 (or the pseudogene TRBV3-2) to TRBJ2-7; 8 bases are a match to TRBD2. The trim removed 4 bases at V and 3 bases at J, leaving 5 bases unmatched. The germline V gene has CDR1 LGHDT and CDR2 YNNKEL (reference sequence). The CDR3 contains 14 residues. The CDR3 is CASSPFAGGYEQYF. The CDR3 nucleotides are TGTGCCAGCAGCCCCTTTGCGGGAGGCTACGAGCAGTACTTC.

The chain has TRBV19 and TRBJ1-3; no firm D call. Germline V gives CDR1 LNHDA, CDR2 SQIVND (reference sequence). The germline V and J ends were trimmed by 7 bases and 0 bases, with 22 bases remaining between them. This CDR3 contains 18 residues. The CDR3 coding sequence is TGTGCCAGTACCGCGGGAGGGCTGTCCCGACCCTCTGGAAACACCATATATTTT. Encoded protein: CASTAGGLSRPSGNTIYF. The entire variable domain, with the rest obtained from reference TRBV19 and TRBJ1-3, is as follows: DGGITQSPKYLFRKEGQNVTLSCEQNLNHDAMYWYRQDPGQGLRLIYYSQIVNDFQKGDIAEGYSVSREKKESFPLTVTSAQKNPTAFYLCASTAGGLSRPSGNTIYFGEGSWLTVV.

The V call is TRBV7-3, the J call TRBJ2-1; TRBD1 matches 7 bases. There are 14 residues in the CDR3. The V segment lost 3 bases and the J segment 5 bases; nucleotides outside the gene matches: 4. From germline, CDR1 is SGHTA and CDR2 FQGTGA. The CDR3 protein is CASSLRGPHNEQFF. The CDR3, as DNA: TGTGCCAGCAGCTTGAGGGGGCCTCACAATGAGCAGTTCTTC.

The genes are TRBV6-5 and TRBJ1-1; no clear D. The CDR3 is 14 residues long. Germline CDR1 is MNHEY and CDR2 is SVGAGI. Trimming shortened V by 2 bases and J by 11 bases, and 18 bases separated the two germline ends. CDR3 protein: CASSYAGARGEAFF. CDR3 DNA: TGTGCCAGCAGTTACGCCGGTGCACGCGGGGAGGCTTTCTTT.

This rearrangement joins TRBV19 to TRBJ2-7; 8 bases match TRBD1. The V gene end was trimmed by 2 bases and the J gene end by 7 bases; junction bases not matched to a gene: 13. The CDR3 is 16 residues long. The germline gives CDR1 LNHDA, CDR2 SQIVND (reference sequence). This chain's CDR3 is CASSITLDRAEGEQYF. CDR3 in DNA: TGTGCCAGTAGTATAACCCTGGACAGGGCGGAGGGAGAGCAGTACTTC.

The chain joins TRBV3-1 (or the pseudogene TRBV3-2) to TRBJ1-4; D gene unclear. CDR1 is LGHDT, CDR2 YNNKEL, per germline (reference sequence). The V and J ends lost 1 base and 0 bases respectively, with 6 bases between them. This CDR3 spans 15 amino acids. The CDR3 protein is CASSQAGTTNEKLFF. The DNA for the CDR3 is TGTGCCAGCAGCCAAGCGGGAACAACTAATGAAAAACTGTTTTTT.

This rearrangement joins TRBV7-2 to TRBJ1-5; maybe TRBD1 (6 bases). CDR1 and CDR2 from the germline V gene are SGHTA and FQGNSA. V lost 5 bases, J lost 6 bases, and 11 bases lay in between. The CDR3 extends over 13 amino acids. The CDR3, as DNA: TGTGCCAGCAGCCCCCTGACAGGTCAGCCCCAGCATTTT. This sequence encodes CASSPLTGQPQHF.